This T cell receptor (beta chain) appears in the sequencing data of a study of T cells in tuberculosis. Study-level information: PBMC were archived before or within 7 days of starting treatment.

As regards this clone: Its antigen remains unidentified.

Measured with immunoSEQ multiplex PCR; TCRdb has only the in-frame clones, and not every one. The sample consists of more than 30,000 clones, approximately 94% of them appearing once. Germline V CDR1 and CDR2: SGHVS, FQNEAQ. This CDR3 has 16 amino acids. J was trimmed by 14 bases and V by 0 bases; bases with no gene match: 9. Overall study results and limits: Smaller alpha distances in active tuberculosis partly reflected shorter CDR3-alpha lengths.

Indicated time point: new active TB diagnosis, blood taken before or within 7 days of starting treatment. The specimen was PBMCs, collected at tuberculosis diagnosis. This receptor was taken from an adult with tuberculosis. The rearrangement links TRBV7-8 to TRBJ2-1; 14 bases match TRBD2. The CDR3 sequence is CASSLASGLAGGGEFF. In DNA form, the CDR3 reads TGTGCCAGCAGCTTAGCATCAGGACTAGCGGGGGGTGGGGAGTTCTTC.